Below, 10 T cell receptor beta chains from the same sample are listed, as sequenced in a study of T cell repertoires in cytomegalovirus infection. Via MiXCR, TCRdb re-called the reads, giving one row per CDR3 protein. The data contain about 190,000 distinct CDR3 sequences, roughly 27% of them singletons. Sequenced sample: PBMCs. The receptor source for this set is a human donor in good health (CMV status not recorded). Some clones in this sample may be carry-over from other donors' samples.

As regards this clonotype: A read error may be the cause here, since a much bigger clone is one base away. The chain couples TRBV7-2 to TRBJ1-2, with TRBD1 identical over 7 bases. Germline lookup yields CDR1 SGHTA and CDR2 FQGNSA. The CDR3 is 13 residues long. The CDR3 nucleotides read TGTGCCAACAGCTTTACAGGGGTGGAAGGCTACACCTTC. Protein: CANSFTGVEGYTF.

The chain carries TRBV28 and TRBJ2-7; TRBD2 matches at 7 bases. Germline loops: CDR1 MDHEN, CDR2 SYDVKM. CDR3 length: 13 amino acids. J was trimmed by 8 bases and V by 5 bases; bases with no gene match: 9. The CDR3 DNA reads TGTGCCAGCAGTGCGGCGGGGGATTACAAGCAGTACTTC. This translates into CASSAAGDYKQYF.

This clonotype was counted ten times or more. V and J are TRBV20-1 and TRBJ2-1; TRBD2 agrees at 8 bases. The CDR3 has 16 amino acids. CDR1 is DFQATT and CDR2 is SNEGSKA in the germline V gene (reference sequence). Germline trimming cut 5 bases from V and 5 bases from J; bases unmatched to any gene: 14. DNA of the CDR3: TGCAGTGCTCAAGATTCCGGGACTAGAGGAGACAATGAGCAGTTCTTC. Protein sequence: CSAQDSGTRGDNEQFF.

V usage is TRBV4-1 and J usage is TRBJ2-1; D is perhaps TRBD2 (7 bases). V lost 3 bases and J 0 bases, leaving 12 bases between the germline ends. Germline-derived CDR1 and CDR2 are MGHRA and YSYEKL. The CDR3 loop spans 16 amino acids. CDR3 DNA sequence: TGCGCCAGCAGCCAGGAGGGGGGGGGCTCCTACAATGAGCAGTTCTTC. This encodes CASSQEGGGSYNEQFF.

The rearrangement joins TRBV19 to TRBJ2-2, with no clear D. Germline assignment: CDR1 LNHDA and CDR2 SQIVND (reference sequence). The CDR3 has 14 residues. V lost 6 bases to trimming and J lost 1 base, with 9 bases between them. For the CDR3, the DNA is TGTGCCAGTAGACTTGAAGGGAACACCGGGGAGCTGTTTTTT. This sequence encodes CASRLEGNTGELFF.

In regard to this clonotype: One end of the junction is discordant with germline, which a read error may explain. V gene TRBV20-1 combines with J gene TRBJ1-5, with TRBD1 matching 7 bases. Germline-derived CDR1 and CDR2 are DFQATT and SNEGSKA (reference sequence). There are 13 residues in the CDR3. In DNA form, the CDR3 reads TGCAGTGTTAGAGGTCAGGGGGACCAGCCCCAGCATTTT. It yields the protein CSVRGQGDQPQHF.

The V gene is TRBV4-2, the J gene TRBJ1-3; a weak D match, TRBD1 (6 bases). V was shortened by 1 base and J by 4 bases, with 11 bases between the two germline ends. This CDR3 is built from 15 residues. The germline gives CDR1 LGHNA, CDR2 YNFKEQ. CDR3 coding DNA: TGTGCCAGCAGCCAAGCGGCAGGGGAAGGAAACACCATATATTTT. It encodes CASSQAAGEGNTIYF.

The chain employs TRBV5-6 and TRBJ1-2; a possible D gene is TRBD1 (5 bases). The V end was cut by 4 bases, the J end by 4 bases, with 17 bases between. The CDR3 runs to 15 residues. Germline CDR1 SGHDT, CDR2 YYEEEE. The CDR3 spells CASSPGWGEPYGYTF. CDR3 bases: TGTGCCAGCAGCCCAGGTTGGGGCGAACCCTATGGCTACACCTTC. Looking up the rest from reference TRBV5-6 and TRBJ1-2 gives the full variable domain: DAGVTQSPTHLIKTRGQQVTLRCSPKSGHDTVSWYQQALGQGPQFIFQYYEEEERQRGNFPDRFSGHQFPNYSSELNVNALLLGDSALYLCASSPGWGEPYGYTFGSGTRLTVV.

This clonotype occurred a few times. The rearrangement uses TRBV7-9 and TRBJ1-1; D is unresolved. Deletions cut 7 bases from V and 3 bases from J, with 18 bases between. The CDR3 is made up of 15 amino acids. The V gene's germline CDR1 is SEHNR and CDR2 FQNEAQ (reference sequence). CDR3 residues: CASTFQRVADTEAFF. The CDR3 DNA sequence: TGTGCCAGCACCTTCCAGAGGGTCGCCGACACTGAAGCTTTCTTT.

Worth noting for this clonotype: One end of the junction does not line up with germline, which may come from a read error. V gene TRBV7-2 combines with J gene TRBJ1-1; D is uncertain. The CDR3 consists of 15 residues. CDR1 and CDR2 from the germline V gene are SGHTA and FQGNSA. The CDR3 nucleotides read TGTGCCAACAGCCTATATGCACGGACTAACACTGAAGCTTTCTTT. This translates into CANSLYARTNTEAFF.